These 32 T cell receptor beta chains originate from one sample sequenced in a study of shared clonotypes between healthy human individuals. Naive CD8 cells, CD45RO-negative and positively selected for CCR7, excluded terminally differentiated effector memory CD45RA+ cells. Only in-frame clones appear in the TCRdb table, and some are missing; sequencing was by immunoSEQ multiplex PCR. The data contain about 2 million clones, around 96% of them singletons. The sample consisted of naive CD8+ T cells sorted from blood. The receptors derive from a man between 18 and 35 years old in good health.

The chain links TRBV30 to TRBJ2-7, with 7 bases lining up with TRBD2. Germline lookup yields CDR1 GTSNPN and CDR2 SVGIG (reference sequence). V shed 4 bases and J 2 bases; nucleotides not matched to a gene: 2. The CDR3 has 12 amino acids. CDR3: CAWMRETYEQYF. The CDR3 DNA follows: TGTGCCTGGATGCGGGAGACCTACGAGCAGTACTTC.

V gene TRBV27 combines with J gene TRBJ2-7, with 9 bases matching TRBD2. The germline CDR1 and CDR2 sequences are MNHEY and SMNVEV (reference sequence). J was trimmed by 4 bases and V by 3 bases; bases with no gene match: 7. The CDR3 consists of 15 residues. The CDR3 is CASSFVGTSIYEQYF. Written as DNA, the CDR3 is TGTGCCAGCAGTTTCGTAGGGACTAGCATTTACGAGCAGTACTTC.

Notes on this clone: Other DNA sequences of this sample code for an identical CDR3. The genes are TRBV5-6 and TRBJ2-7; D is possibly TRBD2 (5 bases). Trimming pared 0 bases from V and 4 bases from J, leaving 8 bases between. Germline CDR1 SGHDT, CDR2 YYEEEE. CDR3 length equals 13 residues. This chain's CDR3 is CASSLDRDYEQYF. DNA of the CDR3: TGTGCCAGCAGCTTGGATCGGGATTACGAGCAGTACTTC.

The V and J genes are TRBV7-9 and TRBJ2-1, with 7 bases aligning to TRBD1. The CDR3 covers 16 residues. CDR1 and CDR2 (germline): SEHNR, FQNEAQ (reference sequence). V lost 5 bases, J lost 10 bases, and 17 bases stayed unmatched. The CDR3 is CASSDPGTALQWEQFF. DNA for the CDR3: TGTGCCAGCAGCGATCCCGGGACAGCCTTACAATGGGAGCAGTTCTTC. Variable domain in full (rest from reference TRBV7-9 and TRBJ2-1): DTGVSQNPRHKITKRGQNVTFRCDPISEHNRLYWYRQTLGQGPEFLTYFQNEAQLEKSRLLSDRFSAERPKGSFSTLEIQRTEQGDSAMYLCASSDPGTALQWEQFFGPGTRLTVL.

V is TRBV30 and J is TRBJ2-7; D uncertain. Germline loops: CDR1 GTSNPN, CDR2 SVGIG (reference sequence). The V end was cut by 0 bases, the J end by 6 bases, with 9 bases between. The length of the CDR3 is 12 residues. CDR3 nucleotide sequence: TGTGCCTGGAGTGTAACGAGCTCCGAGCAGTACTTC. As protein: CAWSVTSSEQYF.

This clone appeared a single time. This chain connects TRBV27 to TRBJ2-3; no reliable D call. The V end was cut by 5 bases, the J end by 2 bases, with 17 bases between. Germline V lookup: CDR1 MNHEY, CDR2 SMNVEV (reference sequence). This CDR3 is 16 amino acids long. The CDR3 bases are TGTGCCAGCAGTGACATGCTCGGCGGAATCACAGATACGCAGTATTTT. As protein: CASSDMLGGITDTQYF.

The chain recombines TRBV5-1 with TRBJ2-7, with D perhaps TRBD2 (5 bases). Between the trimmed V and J ends, which lost 6 bases and 0 bases, there was a span of 16 bases. Germline V gene data show CDR1 as SGHRS and CDR2 as YFSETQ. CDR3 size: 15 residues. The CDR3 reads CASTSDGVASYEQYF. In DNA, the CDR3 is TGCGCCAGCACCTCCGACGGGGTGGCCTCCTACGAGCAGTACTTC. The full variable domain, completed using reference TRBV5-1 and TRBJ2-7, is KAGVTQTPRYLIKTRGQQVTLSCSPISGHRSVSWYQQTPGQGLQFLFEYFSETQRNKGNFPGRFSGRQFSNSRSEMNVSTLELGDSALYLCASTSDGVASYEQYFGPGTRLTVT.

This chain uses TRBV6-1 with TRBJ2-1; a weak D match, TRBD1 (6 bases). Trimming removed 6 bases at V and 4 bases at J, with 16 bases between. Per the germline V gene, CDR1 is MNHNS and CDR2 is SASEGT. This CDR3 contains 15 residues. The CDR3 nucleotides read TGTGCCAGCAGCCCCCTCCGGACAGCATACAATGAGCAGTTCTTC. This gives the protein CASSPLRTAYNEQFF.

This clone was counted only a few times. The rearrangement joins TRBV7-9 to TRBJ2-2; 7 nucleotides align to TRBD1. The CDR3 loop spans 16 amino acids. The germline gives CDR1 SEHNR, CDR2 FQNEAQ (reference sequence). The trim removed 5 bases at V and 1 base at J, leaving 7 bases unmatched. CDR3 DNA: TGTGCCAGCAGCACCACGACAGGGCAGAACACCGGGGAGCTGTTTTTT. Translating it yields CASSTTTGQNTGELFF.

The gene calls are TRBV6-1 and TRBJ2-2; 8 bases fit TRBD1. With V trimmed by 5 bases and J by 4 bases, 6 bases remained unmatched. There are 15 residues in the CDR3. Germline CDR1 and CDR2: MNHNS and SASEGT. CDR3 loop: CASSTRTGSTGELFF. In DNA, the CDR3 is TGTGCCAGCAGTACGCGGACAGGGAGCACCGGGGAGCTGTTTTTT.

As regards this clone: This specimen includes other DNA sequences encoding the same CDR3. The rearrangement joins TRBV5-1 to TRBJ2-7; 10 bases match TRBD1. This CDR3 region has 14 residues. The germline V gene encodes CDR1 SGHRS and CDR2 YFSETQ. The junction had 8 bases not matched to a gene; V was cut back by 7 bases and J by 4 bases. CDR3 protein: CASSPGQGYYEQYF. CDR3 bases: TGCGCCAGCTCTCCGGGACAGGGGTATTACGAGCAGTACTTC.

Note on this clone: Other DNA sequences from this sample encode an identical CDR3 as well. The rearrangement joins TRBV6-5 to TRBJ1-1; D may be TRBD1 (6 bases). Germline-derived CDR1 and CDR2 are MNHEY and SVGAGI. V was cut by 6 bases and J by 4 bases, with 12 bases left in between. The CDR3 runs 13 residues. This chain's CDR3 is CASSLGGGTEAFF. CDR3 nucleotide sequence: TGTGCCAGCAGCTTGGGAGGGGGCACTGAAGCTTTCTTT.

CDR3 DNA: TGTGCCAGCAGTGGCGGGACATGGGGAGTTATGAACACTGAAGCTTTCTTT. It translates to CASSGGTWGVMNTEAFF. The chain couples TRBV28 to TRBJ1-1; D is possibly TRBD1 (6 bases). V lost 5 bases to trimming and J lost 0 bases, with 19 bases between them. The CDR3 contains 17 residues. Per germline, CDR1 MDHEN and CDR2 SYDVKM.

The chain uses TRBV5-6 and TRBJ2-7, with 9 bases aligning to TRBD1. Per germline, CDR1 SGHDT and CDR2 YYEEEE. The CDR3 has 12 residues. V was pared by 6 bases and J by 3 bases, with 1 base of the junction left unmatched. The CDR3 region is CASKGQGYEQYF. The DNA for the CDR3 is TGTGCCAGCAAGGGACAGGGCTACGAGCAGTACTTC.

The chain recombines TRBV7-9 with TRBJ2-1; D is perhaps TRBD2 (6 bases). Germline lookup yields CDR1 SEHNR and CDR2 FQNEAQ (reference sequence). Deletions cut 5 bases from V and 1 base from J, with 12 bases between. This CDR3 spans 15 amino acids. CDR3 protein: CASSQGLASYNEQFF. The CDR3, as DNA: TGTGCCAGCAGCCAGGGACTTGCTTCCTACAATGAGCAGTTCTTC.

The chain combines TRBV5-6 with TRBJ1-3; TRBD1 is a possible D gene (6 bases). The length of the CDR3 is 13 residues. Germline V lookup: CDR1 SGHDT, CDR2 YYEEEE. V lost 3 bases, J lost 4 bases, and 8 bases lay in between. The CDR3 DNA sequence: TGTGCCAGCAGCTACGGGACAGGAAACACCATATATTTT. It specifies CASSYGTGNTIYF.

The chain links TRBV5-1 to TRBJ2-3; D is undetermined. The germline CDR1 and CDR2 sequences are SGHRS and YFSETQ. V was pared by 0 bases and J by 2 bases, with 13 bases between. This CDR3 is 16 amino acids long. The CDR3 sequence is CASSLEGAAITDTQYF. The CDR3, as DNA: TGCGCCAGCAGCTTGGAAGGCGCAGCCATCACAGATACGCAGTATTTT.

The chain employs TRBV19 and TRBJ1-1; D is unresolved. Between the trimmed V and J ends, which lost 1 base and 4 bases, there was a span of 13 bases. Germline CDR1 is LNHDA and CDR2 is SQIVND (reference sequence). The CDR3 contains 15 residues. DNA for the CDR3: TGTGCCAGTAGTATAGTCCCGGACCCAGTCACTGAAGCTTTCTTT. Protein product: CASSIVPDPVTEAFF.

CDR3 amino acids: CASSLGSPDKAFF. CDR3 in DNA: TGTGCCAGCAGCTTAGGTTCTCCCGACAAAGCTTTCTTT. The chain recombines TRBV11-1 with TRBJ1-1; D gene uncertain. Trimming pared 1 base from V and 9 bases from J, leaving 12 bases between. Germline V gene sequence: CDR1 SGHAT, CDR2 FQDESV (reference sequence). CDR3 length: 13 amino acids.

This chain joins TRBV7-8 and TRBJ2-7; tentatively, D is TRBD1 (5 bases). This CDR3 spans 13 amino acids. Germline CDR1 and CDR2: SGHVS and FQNEAQ. The ends were cut back, 5 bases at V and 5 bases at J, with 13 bases in the middle. The CDR3 here is CASSPTLGDEQYF. CDR3 in DNA: TGTGCCAGCAGCCCCACTCTAGGGGACGAGCAGTACTTC.

This chain joins TRBV7-9 and TRBJ2-7, with 8 bases that match TRBD1. The CDR3 length is 13 residues. J gave up 7 bases and V 5 bases, and 7 bases lay outside the gene matches. Per the germline V gene, CDR1 is SEHNR and CDR2 is FQNEAQ (reference sequence). The CDR3 reads CASSPRTGREQYF. The CDR3 DNA sequence: TGTGCCAGCAGCCCCAGGACAGGGCGGGAGCAGTACTTC.

This clone was picked up one time. The CDR3 region has the DNA TGTGCCAGCAGCGTACAGGGGTGGATGGGATACAATGAGCAGTTCTTC. Residues: CASSVQGWMGYNEQFF. The chain joins TRBV5-6 to TRBJ2-1; TRBD1 agrees at 7 bases. The germline V gene has CDR1 SGHDT and CDR2 YYEEEE. V shed 4 bases, J shed 4 bases, and the junction held 11 bases outside the gene matches. The CDR3 runs to 16 residues.

The chain links TRBV9 to TRBJ2-1; 13 positions match TRBD2. The CDR3 length is 16 residues. Trimming cost V 0 bases and J 9 bases; bases outside gene matches: 6. The germline V gene encodes CDR1 SGDLS and CDR2 YYNGEE. CDR3 residues: CASSVERGLAGFEQFF. The CDR3 coding sequence is TGTGCCAGCAGCGTAGAAAGGGGACTAGCGGGATTTGAGCAGTTCTTC.

This clone was observed a handful of times. The chain uses TRBV6-6 and TRBJ1-1; D gene ambiguous. Germline-derived CDR1 and CDR2 are MNHNY and SVGAGI (reference sequence). CDR3 length: 10 residues. V was shortened by 2 bases and J by 5 bases, with 0 bases between the two germline ends. The CDR3 DNA reads as TGTGCCAGCAGTTACACTGAAGCTTTCTTT. Amino acids: CASSYTEAFF.

This chain joins TRBV7-2 and TRBJ2-7; D remains unclear. The CDR3 consists of 14 residues. V was clipped by 1 base and J by 1 base, with 8 bases between them. Germline loops: CDR1 SGHTA, CDR2 FQGNSA. CDR3 protein: CASSLGVRSYEQYF. The CDR3 DNA reads TGTGCCAGCAGCTTAGGGGTCCGATCCTACGAGCAGTACTTC.

This chain links TRBV30 with TRBJ2-2; D is perhaps TRBD2 (6 bases). Trimming shortened V by 2 bases and J by 7 bases, and 8 bases separated the two germline ends. The germline V gene has CDR1 GTSNPN and CDR2 SVGIG (reference sequence). There are 12 residues in the CDR3. The CDR3 region has the DNA TGTGCCTGGAGTCGGCGGGACGGGGAGCTGTTTTTT. It specifies CAWSRRDGELFF.

CDR3 bases: TGCGCCAGCAGCCAAGATCGGCTAGCGGGACCCTCTGGGGCCAACGTCCTGACTTTC. This codes for CASSQDRLAGPSGANVLTF. The V and J genes are TRBV4-3 and TRBJ2-6; 9 bases match TRBD2. The germline CDR1 and CDR2 sequences are LGHNA and YSLEER. This CDR3 is 19 amino acids long. Germline trimming cut 0 bases from V and 0 bases from J; bases unmatched to any gene: 6.

The chain is built from TRBV5-1 and TRBJ2-7; possible D gene TRBD2, 6 bases. The V and J ends lost 0 bases and 3 bases respectively, with 22 bases between them. Per germline, CDR1 SGHRS and CDR2 YFSETQ. CDR3 length: 18 residues. The CDR3 sequence is CASSLGRRSGEDFYEQYF. CDR3 sequence (DNA): TGCGCCAGCAGCTTGGGTCGCCGATCGGGGGAAGATTTCTACGAGCAGTACTTC.

CDR3 sequence reads: CASSQDPPSGYTDTQYF. CDR3 DNA sequence: TGCGCCAGCAGCCAAGATCCCCCTAGCGGCTACACAGATACGCAGTATTTT. The chain links TRBV4-1 to TRBJ2-3, with TRBD2 matching over 7 bases. With 0 bases clipped from V and 2 bases from J, the junction kept 8 bases outside the gene matches. From germline, CDR1 is MGHRA and CDR2 YSYEKL. The CDR3 has 17 residues.

The chain has TRBV6-5 and TRBJ2-1; TRBD2 is a possible D gene (6 bases). There are 14 residues in the CDR3. The V end lost 2 bases, the J end lost 7 bases, and 12 bases lay between the germline ends. Germline loops: CDR1 MNHEY, CDR2 SVGAGI. The CDR3 loop is CASSYTGEGNEQFF. CDR3 bases: TGTGCCAGCAGTTACACGGGAGAAGGGAATGAGCAGTTCTTC.

In this sample, this clone turned up once. The rearrangement uses TRBV2 and TRBJ2-1; D is perhaps TRBD2 (5 bases). The CDR3 totals 15 residues. Trimming removed 3 bases at V and 0 bases at J, with 9 bases between. Germline assignment: CDR1 SNHLY and CDR2 FYNNEI. CDR3 sequence (DNA): TGTGCCAGCAGTGAGGCGGGCAACTCCTACAATGAGCAGTTCTTC. It yields the protein CASSEAGNSYNEQFF.

This clone turned up a few times. V gene TRBV25-1 combines with J gene TRBJ1-2; a possible D gene is TRBD1 (6 bases). Germline V CDR1 and CDR2: MGHDK, SYGVNS. Deletions cut 6 bases from V and 2 bases from J, with 13 bases between. The CDR3 has 14 residues. CDR3 region: CASRAPGGNYGYTF. Here the CDR3 DNA reads TGTGCCAGCAGGGCCCCGGGGGGCAACTATGGCTACACCTTC.